This T cell receptor beta chain originates from a study of T cells in Graves' hyperthyroidism and ophthalmopathy. Study results and limitations: Blood held most thyroid clonotypes expanded above 0.001 frequency.

On the basis of clinical symptoms, serum thyroxine and TRAb, thyroid ultrasound and orbital computed tomography, diagnoses were made. Template material for amplifying TCR beta CDR3 regions consisted of RNA transcripts. HTBI primers were employed in a first-round RT-PCR of the TCR CDR3. TCRdb passed the multiplex PCR reads through MiXCR, listing each CDR3 protein once. The sample has under 650,000 distinct CDR3 sequences, about a sixth seen once. To note about this clonotype: Its antigen is still unknown.

Looked up from germline, CDR1 is SGHAT and CDR2 is FQNNGV. Trimming left V 3 bases short and J 4 bases short, with 19 bases between. The CDR3 is 17 residues long. The J gene is TRBJ2-1, the V gene TRBV11-2; D is uncertain. The specimen was blood. This clonotype was obtained from a woman in her 30s with Graves' hyperthyroidism. DNA of the CDR3: TGTGCCAGCAGCTTGCCCCCCACGAGAAGTGGGTACAATGAGCAGTTCTTC. This sequence encodes CASSLPPTRSGYNEQFF.